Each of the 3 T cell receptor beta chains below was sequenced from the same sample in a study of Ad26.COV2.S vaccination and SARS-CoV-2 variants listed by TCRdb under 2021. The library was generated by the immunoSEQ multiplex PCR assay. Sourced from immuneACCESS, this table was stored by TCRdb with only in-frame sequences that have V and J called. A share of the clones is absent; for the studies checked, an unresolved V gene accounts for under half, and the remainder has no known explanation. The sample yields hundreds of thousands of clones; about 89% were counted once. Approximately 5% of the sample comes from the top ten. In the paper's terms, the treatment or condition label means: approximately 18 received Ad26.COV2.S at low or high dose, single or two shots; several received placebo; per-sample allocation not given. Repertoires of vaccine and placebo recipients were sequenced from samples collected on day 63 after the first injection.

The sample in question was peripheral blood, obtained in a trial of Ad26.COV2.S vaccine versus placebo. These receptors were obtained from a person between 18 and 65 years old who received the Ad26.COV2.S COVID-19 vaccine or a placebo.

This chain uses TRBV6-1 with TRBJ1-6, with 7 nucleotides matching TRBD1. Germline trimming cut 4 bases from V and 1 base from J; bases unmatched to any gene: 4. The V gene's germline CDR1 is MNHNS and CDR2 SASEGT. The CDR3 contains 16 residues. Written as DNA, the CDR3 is TGTGCCAGCAGTGGGGGGACAGTGTCCTATAATTCACCCCTCCACTTT. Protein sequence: CASSGGTVSYNSPLHF.

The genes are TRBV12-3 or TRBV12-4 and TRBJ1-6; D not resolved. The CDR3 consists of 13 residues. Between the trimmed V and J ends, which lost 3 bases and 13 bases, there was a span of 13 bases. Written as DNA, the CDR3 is TGTGCCAGCAGTTTCTGGCAGACGGGGCCCCTCCACTTT. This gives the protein CASSFWQTGPLHF.

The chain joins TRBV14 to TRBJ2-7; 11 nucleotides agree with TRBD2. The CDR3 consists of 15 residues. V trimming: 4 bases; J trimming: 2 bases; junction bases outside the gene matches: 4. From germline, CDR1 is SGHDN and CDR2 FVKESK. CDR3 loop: CASSPGLAATYEQYF. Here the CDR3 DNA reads TGTGCCAGCAGCCCGGGACTAGCGGCGACCTACGAGCAGTACTTC.